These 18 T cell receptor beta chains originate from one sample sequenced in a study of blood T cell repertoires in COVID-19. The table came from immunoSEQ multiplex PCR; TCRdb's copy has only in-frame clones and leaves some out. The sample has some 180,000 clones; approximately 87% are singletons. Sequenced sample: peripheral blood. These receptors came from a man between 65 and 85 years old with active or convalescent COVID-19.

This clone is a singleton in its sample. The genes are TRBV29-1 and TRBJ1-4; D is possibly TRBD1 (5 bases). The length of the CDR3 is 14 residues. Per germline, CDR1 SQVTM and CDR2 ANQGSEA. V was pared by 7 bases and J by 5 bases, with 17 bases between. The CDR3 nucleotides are TGCAGCGCGACGAGGGGAGGCGGGAATGAAAAACTGTTTTTT. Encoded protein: CSATRGGGNEKLFF.

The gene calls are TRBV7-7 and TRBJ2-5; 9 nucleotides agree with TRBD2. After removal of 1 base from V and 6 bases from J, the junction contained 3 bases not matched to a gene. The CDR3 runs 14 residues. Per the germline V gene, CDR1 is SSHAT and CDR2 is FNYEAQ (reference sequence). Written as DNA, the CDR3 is TGTGCCAGCAGCTTAGAAGGGACTAGCAAGACCCAGTACTTC. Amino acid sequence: CASSLEGTSKTQYF.

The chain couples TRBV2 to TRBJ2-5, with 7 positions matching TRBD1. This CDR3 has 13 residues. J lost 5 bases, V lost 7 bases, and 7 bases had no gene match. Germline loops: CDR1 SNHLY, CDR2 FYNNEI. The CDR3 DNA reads TGTGCCAGCACCGGGACAGCACTGGAGACCCAGTACTTC. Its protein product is CASTGTALETQYF.

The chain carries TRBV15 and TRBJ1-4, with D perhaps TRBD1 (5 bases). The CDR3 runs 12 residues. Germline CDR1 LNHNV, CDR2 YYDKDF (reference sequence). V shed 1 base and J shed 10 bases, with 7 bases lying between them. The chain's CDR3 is CATSRAQGKLFF. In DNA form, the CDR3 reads TGTGCCACCAGCAGAGCCCAGGGAAAACTGTTTTTT. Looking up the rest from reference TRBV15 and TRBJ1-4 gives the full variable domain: DAMVIQNPRYQVTQFGKPVTLSCSQTLNHNVMYWYQQKSSQAPKLLFHYYDKDFNNEADTPDNFQSRRPNTSFCFLDIRSPGLGDTAMYLCATSRAQGKLFFGSGTQLSVL.

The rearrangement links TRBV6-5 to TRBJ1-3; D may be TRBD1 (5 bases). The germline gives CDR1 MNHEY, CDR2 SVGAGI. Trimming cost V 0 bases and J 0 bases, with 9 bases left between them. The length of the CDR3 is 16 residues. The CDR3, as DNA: TGTGCCAGCAGTTACTCGGGGACTGGCTCTGGAAACACCATATATTTT. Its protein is CASSYSGTGSGNTIYF.

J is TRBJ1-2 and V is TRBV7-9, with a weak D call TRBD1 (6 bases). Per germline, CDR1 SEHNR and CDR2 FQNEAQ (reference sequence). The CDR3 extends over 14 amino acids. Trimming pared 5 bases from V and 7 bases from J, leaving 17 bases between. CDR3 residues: CASSTADSSGGYTF. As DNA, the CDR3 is TGTGCCAGCAGCACCGCGGACAGTTCTGGTGGCTACACCTTC.

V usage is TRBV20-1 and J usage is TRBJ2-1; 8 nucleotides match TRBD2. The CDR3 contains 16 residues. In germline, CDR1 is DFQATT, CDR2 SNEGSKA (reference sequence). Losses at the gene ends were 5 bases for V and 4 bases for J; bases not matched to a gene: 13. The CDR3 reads CSAGDGRASYYNEQFF. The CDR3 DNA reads TGCAGTGCTGGTGACGGGAGGGCCTCATATTACAATGAGCAGTTCTTC.

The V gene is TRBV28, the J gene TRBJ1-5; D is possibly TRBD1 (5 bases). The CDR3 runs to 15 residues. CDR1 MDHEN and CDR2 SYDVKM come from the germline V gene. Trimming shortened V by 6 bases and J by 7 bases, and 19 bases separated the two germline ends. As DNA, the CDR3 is TGTGCCAGCAGCCTCCCGCGGGGACTGGGGCAGCCCCAGCATTTT. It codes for CASSLPRGLGQPQHF.

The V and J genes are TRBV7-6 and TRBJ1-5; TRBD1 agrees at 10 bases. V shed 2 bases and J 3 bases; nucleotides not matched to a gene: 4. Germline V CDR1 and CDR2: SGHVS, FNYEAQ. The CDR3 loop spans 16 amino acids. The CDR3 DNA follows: TGTGCCAGCAGCTTATCGACAGGGGGCCTCAATCAGCCCCAGCATTTT. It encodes CASSLSTGGLNQPQHF. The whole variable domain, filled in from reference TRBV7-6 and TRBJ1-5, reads GAGVSQSPRYKVTKRGQDVALRCDPISGHVSLYWYRQALGQGPEFLTYFNYEAQQDKSGLPNDRFSAERPEGSISTLTIQRTEQRDSAMYRCASSLSTGGLNQPQHFGDGTRLSIL.

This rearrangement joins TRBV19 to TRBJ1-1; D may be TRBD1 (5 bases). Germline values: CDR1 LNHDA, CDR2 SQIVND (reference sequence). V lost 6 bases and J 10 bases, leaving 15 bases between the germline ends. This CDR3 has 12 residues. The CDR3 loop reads CASRPVLGAAFF. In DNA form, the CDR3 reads TGTGCCAGTAGACCCGTTTTAGGGGCAGCTTTCTTT.

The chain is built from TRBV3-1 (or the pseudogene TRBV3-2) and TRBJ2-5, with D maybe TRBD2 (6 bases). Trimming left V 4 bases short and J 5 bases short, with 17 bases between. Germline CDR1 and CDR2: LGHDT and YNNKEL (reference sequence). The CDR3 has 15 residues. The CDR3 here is CASSLPSGALETQYF. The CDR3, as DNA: TGTGCCAGCAGCCTACCATCGGGAGCGTTGGAGACCCAGTACTTC.

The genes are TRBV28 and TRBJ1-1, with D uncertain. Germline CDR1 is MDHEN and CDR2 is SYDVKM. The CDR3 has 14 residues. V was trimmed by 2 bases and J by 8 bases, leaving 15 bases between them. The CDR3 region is CASSLDAGPGEAFF. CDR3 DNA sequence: TGTGCCAGCAGTTTAGATGCCGGACCGGGAGAAGCTTTCTTT. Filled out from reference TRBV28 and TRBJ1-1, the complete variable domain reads DVKVTQSSRYLVKRTGEKVFLECVQDMDHENMFWYRQDPGLGLRLIYFSYDVKMKEKGDIPEGYSVSREKKERFSLILESASTNQTSMYLCASSLDAGPGEAFFGQGTRLTVV.

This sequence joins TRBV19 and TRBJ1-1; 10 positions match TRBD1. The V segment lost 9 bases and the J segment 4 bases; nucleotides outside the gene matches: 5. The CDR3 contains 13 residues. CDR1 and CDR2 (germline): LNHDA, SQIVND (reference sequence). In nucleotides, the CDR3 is TGTGCCAGCCTCCGGGACAGGGGCACTGAAGCTTTCTTT. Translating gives CASLRDRGTEAFF.

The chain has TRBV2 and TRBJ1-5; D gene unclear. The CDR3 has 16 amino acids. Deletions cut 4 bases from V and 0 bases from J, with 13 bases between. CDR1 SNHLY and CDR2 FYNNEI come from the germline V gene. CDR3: CASSAETSYSNQPQHF. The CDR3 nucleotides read TGTGCCAGCAGTGCCGAGACAAGCTATAGCAATCAGCCCCAGCATTTT.

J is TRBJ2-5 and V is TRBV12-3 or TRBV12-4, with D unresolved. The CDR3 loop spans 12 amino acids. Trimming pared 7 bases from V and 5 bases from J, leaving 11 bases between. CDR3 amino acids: CASTLGWETQYF. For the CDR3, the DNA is TGTGCCAGCACCCTTGGCTGGGAGACCCAGTACTTC.

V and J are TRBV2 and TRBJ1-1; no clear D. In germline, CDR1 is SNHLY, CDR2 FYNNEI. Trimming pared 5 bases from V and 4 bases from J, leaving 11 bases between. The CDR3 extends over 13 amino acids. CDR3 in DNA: TGTGCCAGCAGTCGGGAGGAGGGCACTGAAGCTTTCTTT. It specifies CASSREEGTEAFF.

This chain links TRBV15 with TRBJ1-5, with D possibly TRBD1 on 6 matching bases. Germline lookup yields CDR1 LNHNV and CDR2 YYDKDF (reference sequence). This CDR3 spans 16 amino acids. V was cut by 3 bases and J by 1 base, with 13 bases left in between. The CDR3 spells CATSSRGQTSNQPQHF. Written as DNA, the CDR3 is TGTGCCACCAGCAGCCGTGGACAGACAAGCAATCAGCCCCAGCATTTT.

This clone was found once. The chain's CDR3 is CASRGWGDTEAFF. The CDR3 DNA follows: TGTGCCAGCAGGGGATGGGGGGACACTGAAGCTTTCTTT. The chain has TRBV27 and TRBJ1-1; D perhaps matches TRBD1 (5 bases). V gave up 6 bases and J gave up 3 bases, with 11 bases separating them. This CDR3 spans 13 amino acids. Germline CDR1 MNHEY, CDR2 SMNVEV (reference sequence).